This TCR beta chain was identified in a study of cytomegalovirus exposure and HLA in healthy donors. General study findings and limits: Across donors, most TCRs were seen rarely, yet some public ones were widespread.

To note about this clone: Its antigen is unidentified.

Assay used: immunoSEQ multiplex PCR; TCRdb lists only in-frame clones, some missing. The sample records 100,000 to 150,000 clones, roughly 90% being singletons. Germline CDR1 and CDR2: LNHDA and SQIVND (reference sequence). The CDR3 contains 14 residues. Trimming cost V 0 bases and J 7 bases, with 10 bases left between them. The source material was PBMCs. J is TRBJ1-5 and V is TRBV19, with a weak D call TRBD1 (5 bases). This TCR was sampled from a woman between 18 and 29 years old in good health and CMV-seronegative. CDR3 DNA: TGTGCCAGTAGTATAGATCGGAGGGGACAGCCCCAGCATTTT. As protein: CASSIDRRGQPQHF.